This record concerns one T cell receptor (beta chain) sequence. The antigen remains undetermined. The data stem from a study of vaccination effects on CD4 cells after COVID-19. J gave up 1 base and V 4 bases, and 14 bases lay outside the gene matches. There are 18 residues in the CDR3. Germline assignment: CDR1 SGDLS and CDR2 YYNGEE. Profiled with immunoSEQ multiplex PCR; TCRdb holds only in-frame clones, not every one. Of about 46,000 clones listed, 74% are singletons. Before sequencing, viral peptide pools were used by the ViraFEST assay to expand antigen-specific CD4+ T cells. Subsequent to roughly 10 days of culture, CD4+ T cells were isolated. Vaccination of participants consisted of two doses of either the BNT162b2 or mRNA-1273 vaccine. None of the vaccinated had previously contracted SARS-CoV-2, and their nucleocapsid antibodies tested negative.

The chain combines TRBV9 with TRBJ2-3, with 8 bases aligning to TRBD2. This clonotype originated in a human donor who received a COVID-19 vaccine. The sample here was CD4+ T cells from PBMCs cultured with HCoV-OC43 spike peptides, taken after COVID-19 vaccination. The sample's subset: HCoV-OC43 spike overlapping peptide pool stimulation. CDR3: CASSPRSPFSGGTDTQYF. For the CDR3, the DNA is TGTGCCAGCAGCCCCCGGAGCCCCTTTAGCGGGGGCACAGATACGCAGTATTTT.